A single sample gave rise to the 28 T cell receptor beta chains below, sequenced in a study of cytomegalovirus exposure and HLA in healthy donors. The PCR had 60 Vbeta and 13 Jbeta primers. TCRdb's copy holds only in-frame clones and misses some; the assay was immunoSEQ multiplex PCR. The table records around 110,000 clones, roughly 85% of them present only once. Sequencing was done on a sample of PBMCs. The receptors derive from a man aged 30-40 years in good health and CMV-seropositive.

This chain uses TRBV11-3 with TRBJ2-2, with 8 bases lining up with TRBD1. The CDR3 extends over 14 amino acids. Germline loops: CDR1 SGHNT, CDR2 YENEEA. The junction had 3 bases not matched to a gene; V was cut back by 3 bases and J by 6 bases. DNA for the CDR3: TGTGCCAGCAGCTTTGACAGGGGTGCCGGGGAGCTGTTTTTT. Encoded protein: CASSFDRGAGELFF.

The chain's CDR3 is CASKDRGKETQYF. CDR3 in DNA: TGTGCCAGTAAGGACAGGGGGAAAGAGACCCAGTACTTC. The chain is built from TRBV11-2 and TRBJ2-5, with 10 bases lining up with TRBD1. V shed 9 bases, J shed 3 bases, and the junction held 4 bases outside the gene matches. The germline CDR1 and CDR2 sequences are SGHAT and FQNNGV. The CDR3 loop spans 13 amino acids.

J is TRBJ2-7 and V is TRBV6-5; a possible D gene is TRBD1 (6 bases). CDR1 and CDR2 (germline): MNHEY, SVGAGI. The V gene lost 5 bases and the J gene lost 4 bases, with 15 bases spanning the gap. This CDR3 has 14 amino acids. CDR3 nucleotide sequence: TGTGCCAGCAGTCCTTTGGCAGGGGCTTACGAGCAGTACGTC. It codes for CASSPLAGAYEQYV.

J is TRBJ1-2 and V is TRBV7-3; weak D call: TRBD1 (6 bases). V lost 1 base and J lost 4, with 16 bases in between. The CDR3 length is 16 residues. Germline V gene data show CDR1 as SGHTA and CDR2 as FQGTGA. Here the CDR3 reads CASSLKGQMRFYGYTF. CDR3 DNA: TGTGCCAGCAGCTTAAAAGGACAGATGAGATTCTATGGCTACACCTTC.

This chain uses TRBV6-6 with TRBJ1-5, with D perhaps TRBD1 (5 bases). The germline V gene has CDR1 MNHNY and CDR2 SVGAGI (reference sequence). The CDR3 contains 16 residues. With 5 bases removed from V and 1 base from J, the gap between germline ends came to 15 bases. The CDR3 nucleotides read TGTGCCAGCAGTCCGCAAGGGGCCCTAAGCAATCAGCCCCAGCATTTT. The encoded protein is CASSPQGALSNQPQHF.

The rearrangement links TRBV2 to TRBJ2-1; D is unclear. This CDR3 has 15 residues. Trimming took 7 bases from V and 4 from J, leaving 17 bases between them. Germline lookup yields CDR1 SNHLY and CDR2 FYNNEI. The CDR3 coding sequence is TGTGCCAGCATCAAAGAATCAGGTCCATACAATGAGCAGTTCTTC. Translation gives CASIKESGPYNEQFF.

This chain uses TRBV7-2 with TRBJ2-1, with D possibly matching TRBD1 (5 bases). The CDR3 totals 14 residues. CDR1 and CDR2 (germline): SGHTA, FQGNSA. V gave up 5 bases and J gave up 2 bases, with 10 bases separating them. CDR3 DNA: TGTGCCAGCAGCCGAGGACACCCCTACAATGAGCAGTTCTTC. Translation: CASSRGHPYNEQFF.

The chain uses TRBV19 and TRBJ1-1; no reliable D call. This CDR3 has 14 residues. Trimming removed 4 bases from V and 3 bases from J, with 12 bases in between. The germline gives CDR1 LNHDA, CDR2 SQIVND (reference sequence). CDR3 sequence reads: CASSKLDGDTEAFF. The CDR3 nucleotides are TGTGCCAGTAGTAAACTTGACGGGGACACTGAAGCTTTCTTT.

The J gene is TRBJ2-1, the V gene TRBV2; D is possibly TRBD2 (6 bases). V dropped 6 bases and J dropped 4 bases, with 16 bases sitting between them. Germline V gene lookup returns CDR1 SNHLY and CDR2 FYNNEI. The length of the CDR3 is 15 residues. The CDR3 is CASRGRLGGYNEQFF. The DNA for the CDR3 is TGTGCCAGCAGGGGGCGCTTGGGGGGTTACAATGAGCAGTTCTTC.

By share, this clone ranks as medium-sized. J is TRBJ1-3 and V is TRBV28; D remains ambiguous. The CDR3 covers 15 residues. CDR1 and CDR2 from the germline V gene are MDHEN and SYDVKM. The V end lost 8 bases, the J end lost 0 bases, and 14 bases lay between the germline ends. The CDR3 sequence: CASGQDNLSGNTIYF. CDR3 nucleotide sequence: TGTGCCAGCGGGCAGGATAACCTCTCTGGAAACACCATATATTTT.

V gene TRBV10-2 combines with J gene TRBJ2-5; 12 nucleotides agree with TRBD2. Germline CDR1 reads WSHSY; CDR2 reads SAAADI. The junction had 6 bases not matched to a gene; V was cut back by 5 bases and J by 5 bases. CDR3 length: 15 residues. The CDR3 is CASSWTSGNDETQYF. CDR3 nucleotides: TGCGCCAGCAGTTGGACTAGCGGGAACGACGAGACCCAGTACTTC.

Only a few counts were recorded for this clone. This rearrangement joins TRBV30 to TRBJ1-6; no clear D gene. V lost 2 bases and J 10 bases, leaving 9 bases between the germline ends. Germline loops: CDR1 GTSNPN, CDR2 SVGIG (reference sequence). This CDR3 region has 12 residues. CDR3 amino acids: CAWSRPGSPLHF. The CDR3 DNA reads as TGTGCCTGGAGTCGGCCGGGATCACCCCTCCACTTT.

The chain has TRBV5-6 and TRBJ1-2; 11 nucleotides match TRBD1. With V trimmed by 4 bases and J by 5 bases, 10 bases remained unmatched. The CDR3 is 16 residues long. Per the germline V gene, CDR1 is SGHDT and CDR2 is YYEEEE. Here the CDR3 reads CASSQGQGAFLYGYTF. DNA for the CDR3: TGTGCCAGCAGCCAAGGACAGGGGGCTTTTTTATATGGCTACACCTTC.

V is TRBV10-1 and J is TRBJ2-5; no clear D. Trimming left V 0 bases short and J 1 base short, with 6 bases between. The CDR3 is made up of 14 amino acids. Germline CDR1 WNHNN, CDR2 SYGVQD (reference sequence). This CDR3 is CASSESNSQETQYF. CDR3 in DNA: TGCGCCAGCAGTGAGTCTAACAGCCAAGAGACCCAGTACTTC.

This chain joins TRBV6-1 and TRBJ1-5; 11 nucleotides agree with TRBD1. J lost 7 bases, V lost 7 bases, and 6 bases had no gene match. The CDR3 covers 14 residues. The germline gives CDR1 MNHNS, CDR2 SASEGT. The CDR3 nucleotides read TGTGCCAGCACTCCGGACAGGGGGCGGCAGCCCCAGCATTTT. Translation gives CASTPDRGRQPQHF.

The CDR3 bases are TGTGCCATCAGCGGGGGAGGGGAGGTTCGAGATACGCAGTATTTT. Residues: CAISGGGEVRDTQYF. V usage is TRBV10-3 and J usage is TRBJ2-3; 7 bases map to TRBD2. The CDR3 consists of 15 residues. From germline, CDR1 is ENHRY and CDR2 SYGVKD. The V segment lost 6 bases and the J segment 5 bases; nucleotides outside the gene matches: 11.

This chain's CDR3 is CASRGTGAGTEAFF. The CDR3 coding sequence is TGTGCCAGCAGAGGTACAGGGGCGGGCACTGAAGCTTTCTTT. This chain links TRBV2 with TRBJ1-1; 7 nucleotides agree with TRBD1. The CDR3 is 14 amino acids. Germline V CDR1 and CDR2: SNHLY, FYNNEI. J gave up 4 bases and V 6 bases, and 8 bases lay outside the gene matches.

The V and J genes are TRBV5-1 and TRBJ1-3; D not resolved. Germline lookup yields CDR1 SGHRS and CDR2 YFSETQ. CDR3 length: 15 residues. V lost 1 base to trimming and J lost 3 bases, with 11 bases between them. The CDR3 DNA follows: TGCGCCAGCAGCTTGACGTCCGGGAGTGGAAACACCATATATTTT. It encodes CASSLTSGSGNTIYF.

Note on this clone: At one boundary the junction diverges from the germline segment, which might be a read error. This chain joins TRBV4-2 and TRBJ1-5, with 7 nucleotides matching TRBD1. Germline CDR1 LGHNA, CDR2 YNFKEQ. This CDR3 comprises 13 residues. This CDR3 is CAGSGTVGQPQHF. DNA of the CDR3: TGTGCCGGCAGCGGGACAGTTGGTCAGCCCCAGCATTTT.

The V call is TRBV5-6, the J call TRBJ2-1; 14 bases agree with TRBD2. CDR1 is SGHDT and CDR2 is YYEEEE in the germline V gene. The CDR3 has 16 residues. Trimming took 4 bases from V and 8 from J; bases not matched to a gene: 8. The CDR3 here is CASSGGTSGSGYEQFF. In DNA form, the CDR3 reads TGTGCCAGCAGCGGCGGGACTAGCGGGAGTGGCTATGAGCAGTTCTTC.

The sample holds a few counts of this clone. V is TRBV5-1 and J is TRBJ2-5, with D possibly matching TRBD1 (5 bases). From germline, CDR1 is SGHRS and CDR2 YFSETQ. The V gene lost 3 bases and the J gene lost 0 bases, with 9 bases spanning the gap. CDR3 length equals 14 residues. This CDR3 is CASSSGSYQETQYF. The CDR3 bases are TGCGCCAGCAGCTCAGGGTCATACCAAGAGACCCAGTACTTC.

V gene TRBV27 combines with J gene TRBJ1-5; the D gene is possibly TRBD1 (6 bases). V was pared by 2 bases and J by 6 bases, with 17 bases between. The CDR3 runs 16 residues. From germline, CDR1 is MNHEY and CDR2 SMNVEV (reference sequence). CDR3 in amino acids: CASSLGKGGGGQPQHF. In nucleotides, the CDR3 is TGTGCCAGCAGTTTAGGGAAAGGGGGTGGTGGTCAGCCCCAGCATTTT.

The J gene is TRBJ2-5, the V gene TRBV11-2; the D is unclear. CDR3 length equals 11 residues. The V gene's germline CDR1 is SGHAT and CDR2 FQNNGV. V lost 5 bases, J lost 5 bases, and 6 bases lay in between. This chain's CDR3 is CASSLGETQYF. The DNA for the CDR3 is TGTGCCAGCAGCCTCGGGGAGACCCAGTACTTC.

This rearrangement joins TRBV2 to TRBJ2-2; 8 positions agree with TRBD1. Per the germline V gene, CDR1 is SNHLY and CDR2 is FYNNEI. The ends lost 3 bases at V and 6 bases at J; junction bases unmatched: 3. This CDR3 region has 14 residues. Here the CDR3 DNA reads TGTGCCAGCAGTGACATACAGGGGGCCGGGGAGCTGTTTTTT. Amino acids: CASSDIQGAGELFF.

This clone was seen only once. The chain couples TRBV6-1 to TRBJ1-2, with 8 bases fitting TRBD1. This CDR3 has 13 residues. CDR1 and CDR2 from the germline V gene are MNHNS and SASEGT. J was trimmed by 4 bases and V by 7 bases; bases with no gene match: 5. In nucleotides, the CDR3 is TGTGCCAGCATGAAACAGGGGGGCTATGGCTACACCTTC. Residues: CASMKQGGYGYTF.

This chain connects TRBV6-5 to TRBJ1-2, with D tentatively TRBD1 (5 bases). The CDR3 length is 14 residues. Germline values: CDR1 MNHEY, CDR2 SVGAGI. Trimming cost V 0 bases and J 10 bases, with 15 bases left between them. CDR3 DNA: TGTGCCAGCAGTTACTCGAGCCAGGGCGGTGACTACACCTTC. This gives the protein CASSYSSQGGDYTF.

This clone was counted a few times. This sequence joins TRBV2 and TRBJ2-1; D gene ambiguous. V was shortened by 5 bases and J by 3 bases, with 8 bases between the two germline ends. Germline values: CDR1 SNHLY, CDR2 FYNNEI. This CDR3 has 13 amino acids. In DNA, the CDR3 is TGTGCCAGCAGTTACACCATCTACAATGAGCAGTTCTTC. Amino acid sequence: CASSYTIYNEQFF.

The chain recombines TRBV5-1 with TRBJ2-3, with a possible D match to TRBD1 (6 bases). The CDR3 is made up of 15 amino acids. Trimming took 4 bases from V and 2 from J, leaving 14 bases between them. CDR1 and CDR2 (germline): SGHRS, YFSETQ. The CDR3 here is CASSLDRPDTDTQYF. CDR3 DNA: TGCGCCAGCAGCCTCGACAGGCCTGACACAGATACGCAGTATTTT.